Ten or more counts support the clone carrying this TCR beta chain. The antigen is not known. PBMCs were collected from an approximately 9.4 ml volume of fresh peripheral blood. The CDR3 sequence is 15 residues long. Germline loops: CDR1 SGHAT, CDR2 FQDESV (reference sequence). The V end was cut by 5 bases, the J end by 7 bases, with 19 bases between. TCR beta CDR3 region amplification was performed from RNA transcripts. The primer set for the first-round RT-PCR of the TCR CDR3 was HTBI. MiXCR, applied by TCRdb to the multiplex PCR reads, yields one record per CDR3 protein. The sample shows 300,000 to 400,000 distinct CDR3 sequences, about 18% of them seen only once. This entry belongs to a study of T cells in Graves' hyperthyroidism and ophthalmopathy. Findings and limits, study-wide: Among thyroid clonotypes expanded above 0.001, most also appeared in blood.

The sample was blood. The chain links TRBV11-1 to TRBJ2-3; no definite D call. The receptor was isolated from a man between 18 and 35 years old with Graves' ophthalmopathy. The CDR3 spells CASSRTPNSANTQYF. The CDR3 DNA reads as TGTGCCAGCAGCCGGACCCCTAACTCGGCAAATACGCAGTATTTT.